Sequencing of this T cell receptor (beta chain) was carried out in a study of blood T cell repertoires in COVID-19 (TCRdb year 2020). Notes on the research overall: The collaborator samples originated in the United States, Italy and Spain and spanned the acute and convalescent phases of COVID-19. The prospective study material was composed of cDNA or gDNA derived from T cells, B-cell-depleted T cells, or PBMCs. The samples were drawn from two sources: the first 160 participants of the ongoing ImmuneRACE study, and some 1,300 subjects contributed by 6 global collaborators. Deeply sampled blood TCRbeta repertoires from subjects exposed to, actively infected with, or recovered from COVID-19 were included in the dataset. A freely available public database, intended as a resource for researchers studying the immune response to SARS-CoV-2, is where the repertoires were released. The sample metadata nearly always contained a de-identified subject ID, COVID-19 status, age in years and sex. Where HLA class I and class II types were available, the types were taken from metadata supplied by the sample provider, not from assay-based typing.

TCRbeta CDR3 regions were amplified from genomic DNA using the immunoSEQ Assay, a bias-controlled multiplex PCR. On the authors' methods: The number of nucleated cells in each sample was estimated by amplification of reference gene primers within the assay. To quantify the absolute abundance of each unique TCRbeta CDR3 rearrangement, sequence reads were collapsed and filtered. Productive Simpson clonality was computed per sample as the square root of Simpson's diversity index over productive rearrangements. This is the immuneACCESS table as TCRdb keeps it, with only in-frame sequences that have V and J called. A part of the clones is gone; compared with another copy, unresolved V genes explain less than half, and the rest is unexplained. That table supplies the V and J calls and clone size; D and trimming were determined from the DNA. The sample table shows 350,000 to 450,000 clones, and about nine tenths are seen once. The ten largest clonotypes hold 1.5% to 2% of the sample.

The germline V gene encodes CDR1 MNHNY and CDR2 SVGAGI (reference sequence). V is reduced by 5 bases and J by 5 bases, leaving a spacing of 9 bases between them. Its CDR3 holds 12 amino acids, cysteine through phenylalanine. Left in the record is the CDR3 DNA by itself, 36 bases read in frame from the first base. Participants in the prospective study were enrolled through a virtual design, were aged roughly 18 to 100 years, and lived in roughly 24 United States geographic areas. In the prospective study, participants were assigned to cohorts based on the clinical history participants reported in a screening survey and a study questionnaire. For ImmuneRACE Cohort 3, a participant was defined as recovered based on two consecutive negative NP/OP PCR tests, clearance by a healthcare professional, or resolution of symptoms. In the prospective study, mobile phlebotomists collected whole blood, serum and a nasopharyngeal or oropharyngeal swab from each participant. Over a roughly 2-month period, participants in the prospective study had the option of providing additional blood draws and questionnaires. Before DNA extraction, blood samples from the prospective study were shipped at room temperature or frozen.

General conclusions and limits of the study: The amount of clinical and demographic metadata varied by source and participant and was provided uncurated.

In regard to this clone: The antigen it recognizes is unknown. No base quality information exists; no much larger clone differs at one position.

The TCR sequence derives from a woman under 40 who had recovered from COVID-19. The rearrangement combines TRBV6-6 with TRBJ1-2; perhaps TRBD1 is the D gene, with 6 bases matching. Sequencing was done on a sample of PBMCs or T cells enriched from blood (not recorded which). In nucleotide form, the sequence is TGTGCCAGCAGTACCGGGACATATGGCTACACCTTC. Its translation is CASSTGTYGYTF.